These 9 T cell receptor beta chains were all obtained from the same sample, sequenced in a study of response to subunit inactivated influenza vaccine (dated by TCRdb to the late 2010s). This sample's time point label indicates: 45 days after influenza vaccine administration. Library construction relied on RT-PCR. Sequencing instrument: Illumina HiSeq 2500. TCRdb handled the public reads itself, with Q25 trimming in fastp and clone calling in MiXCR, and kept productive beta chains. Rows are unified per CDR3 protein, each entry keeping the most common DNA and genes. This sample has around 500,000 distinct CDR3 sequences in its table, and over 9.5% of those were observed once. Jointly, the top ten make up approximately 12% of the sample. This material consisted of PBMCs from blood, taken roughly 48 days after vaccination. These receptors were obtained from a man in his forties or fifties who received an inactivated influenza vaccine. Donor details come from another sample of the same person, matched by shared clones.

The CDR3 nucleotides are TGCGCCAGCAGCTTGTCGGCGATCACTAGCACAGATACGCAGTATTTT. Translating it yields CASSLSAITSTDTQYF. V is TRBV5-1 and J is TRBJ2-3; D unclear. Trimming shortened V by 1 base and J by 0 bases, and 12 bases separated the two germline ends. The V gene's germline CDR1 is SGHRS and CDR2 YFSETQ. This CDR3 is built from 16 residues.

This clonotype was observed a few times. The rearrangement uses TRBV7-9 and TRBJ2-7; D uncertain. CDR1 is SEHNR, CDR2 FQNEAQ, per germline (reference sequence). Trimming stripped 1 base from V and 5 bases from J, with 18 bases between. CDR3 length equals 16 residues. CDR3 in amino acids: CASSLEVVGLTDEQYF. The CDR3 DNA reads as TGTGCCAGCAGCTTAGAGGTGGTTGGGCTCACGGACGAGCAGTACTTC.

This clonotype has only a few counts. The chain carries TRBV20-1 and TRBJ2-1; TRBD2 matches at 9 bases. The CDR3 runs 14 residues. Germline V gives CDR1 DFQATT, CDR2 SNEGSKA (reference sequence). V was clipped by 3 bases and J by 6 bases; unmatched bases: 6. The CDR3 DNA reads TGCAGTGCTAGTGGTCCTAGCGGGACCAATGAGCAGTTCTTC. This gives the protein CSASGPSGTNEQFF.

This clonotype has a handful of counts. V and J are TRBV11-1 and TRBJ2-7; TRBD2 matches at 11 bases. CDR1 and CDR2 from the germline V gene are SGHAT and FQDESV (reference sequence). The CDR3 is made up of 17 amino acids. V was pared by 0 bases and J by 3 bases, with 7 bases of the junction left unmatched. CDR3 in DNA: TGTGCCAGCAGCTTAGCGTGGGGACTAGCGGATTTCTACGAGCAGTACTTC. It yields the protein CASSLAWGLADFYEQYF. The variable domain in full, with the rest retrieved from reference TRBV11-1 and TRBJ2-7, is EAEVAQSPRYKITEKSQAVAFWCDPISGHATLYWYRQILGQGPELLVQFQDESVVDDSQLPKDRFSAERLKGVDSTLKIQPAELGDSAMYLCASSLAWGLADFYEQYFGPGTRLTVT.

DNA of the CDR3: TGTGCCAGCAGCTGGGACAGGTCCACAGATACGCAGTATTTT. It encodes CASSWDRSTDTQYF. The chain carries TRBV7-2 and TRBJ2-3, with 8 positions matching TRBD1. This CDR3 spans 14 amino acids. V shed 4 bases and J 2 bases; nucleotides not matched to a gene: 2. Germline assignment: CDR1 SGHTA and CDR2 FQGNSA.

This clonotype has a handful of counts. The chain combines TRBV28 with TRBJ2-5; the match to TRBD1 covers 8 bases. This CDR3 has 15 amino acids. V shed 6 bases, J shed 5 bases, and the junction held 11 bases outside the gene matches. In germline, CDR1 is MDHEN, CDR2 SYDVKM. As DNA, the CDR3 is TGTGCCAGCAGGGGGATCAGGGGGCTGCGGGAGACCCAGTACTTC. Protein product: CASRGIRGLRETQYF. Full variable domain (rest looked up from reference TRBV28 and TRBJ2-5): DVKVTQSSRYLVKRTGEKVFLECVQDMDHENMFWYRQDPGLGLRLIYFSYDVKMKEKGDIPEGYSVSREKKERFSLILESASTNQTSMYLCASRGIRGLRETQYFGPGTRLLVL.

At least ten counts were recorded for this clonotype. The rearrangement links TRBV14 to TRBJ1-2; no clear D. V lost 5 bases and J lost 7, with 17 bases in between. CDR3 length equals 14 residues. CDR1 is SGHDN, CDR2 FVKESK, per germline. The CDR3: CASSGRGRGSGYTF. DNA for the CDR3: TGTGCCAGCAGCGGACGGGGTAGAGGTAGTGGCTACACCTTC.

The CDR3 DNA reads TGTGCCAGTAGTCCGTGGGACAGGGCACAAAATGGCTACACCTTC. It specifies CASSPWDRAQNGYTF. This rearrangement joins TRBV19 to TRBJ1-2, with 9 nucleotides matching TRBD1. The ends lost 5 bases at V and 6 bases at J; junction bases unmatched: 10. Germline CDR1 and CDR2: LNHDA and SQIVND (reference sequence). CDR3 size: 15 residues.

The CDR3: CSVEEQLAGRFAQYF. DNA of the CDR3: TGCAGCGTTGAAGAACAACTAGCGGGACGGTTTGCGCAGTATTTT. This chain connects TRBV29-1 to TRBJ2-3; TRBD2 aligns across 10 bases. Per the germline V gene, CDR1 is SQVTM and CDR2 is ANQGSEA. The CDR3 totals 15 residues. V lost 0 bases to trimming and J lost 10 bases; unmatched junction nucleotides: 10.